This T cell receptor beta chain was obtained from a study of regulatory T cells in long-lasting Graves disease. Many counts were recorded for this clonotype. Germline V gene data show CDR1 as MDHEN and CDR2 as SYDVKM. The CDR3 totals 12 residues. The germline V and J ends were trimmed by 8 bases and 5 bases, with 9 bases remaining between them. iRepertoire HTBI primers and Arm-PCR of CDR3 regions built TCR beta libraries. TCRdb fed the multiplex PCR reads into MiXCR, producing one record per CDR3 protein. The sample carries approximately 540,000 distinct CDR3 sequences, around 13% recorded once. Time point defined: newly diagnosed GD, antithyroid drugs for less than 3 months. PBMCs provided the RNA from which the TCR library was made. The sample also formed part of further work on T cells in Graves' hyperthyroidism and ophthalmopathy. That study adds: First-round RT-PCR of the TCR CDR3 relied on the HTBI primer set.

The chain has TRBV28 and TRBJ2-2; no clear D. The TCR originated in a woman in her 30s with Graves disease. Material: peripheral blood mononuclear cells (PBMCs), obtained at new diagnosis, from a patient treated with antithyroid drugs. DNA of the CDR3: TGTGCCAGCGGTCACGCTACCGGGGAGCTGTTTTTT. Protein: CASGHATGELFF.